Described below is a single T cell receptor (beta chain) sequence and its context. Its antigen is not known. The sample belongs to a study of blood T cells in healthy people across ages. As for the study in general: About one barcoded TCR beta cDNA was captured per two T cells.

With a J-beta primer mix and a sample-barcoded 5' primer, a second PCR ran about 6 to 11 cycles. A template-switch adaptor containing 12 random nucleotides labeled each cDNA molecule. TCRdb ran MiXCR on the 5' RACE reads and lists one entry per CDR3 protein. This sample has over 1,200,000 distinct CDR3 sequences, with roughly 60% found just once. General study findings and limits: Getting older went along with TCR beta diversity per million T cells dropping roughly linearly. Fewer expanded clones and more diversity marked long-lived versus aged donors.

This CDR3 has 16 residues. Per the germline V gene, CDR1 is PRHDT and CDR2 is FYEKMQ (reference sequence). Between the trimmed V and J ends, which lost 4 bases and 5 bases, there was a span of 19 bases. The sequencing input was blood. This chain links TRBV13 with TRBJ2-3; D not resolved. The receptor was isolated from a young man in good health. CDR3 sequence reads: CASSSHDGTMGDTQYF. DNA of the CDR3: TGTGCCAGCAGCTCGCATGACGGTACAATGGGAGATACGCAGTATTTT.